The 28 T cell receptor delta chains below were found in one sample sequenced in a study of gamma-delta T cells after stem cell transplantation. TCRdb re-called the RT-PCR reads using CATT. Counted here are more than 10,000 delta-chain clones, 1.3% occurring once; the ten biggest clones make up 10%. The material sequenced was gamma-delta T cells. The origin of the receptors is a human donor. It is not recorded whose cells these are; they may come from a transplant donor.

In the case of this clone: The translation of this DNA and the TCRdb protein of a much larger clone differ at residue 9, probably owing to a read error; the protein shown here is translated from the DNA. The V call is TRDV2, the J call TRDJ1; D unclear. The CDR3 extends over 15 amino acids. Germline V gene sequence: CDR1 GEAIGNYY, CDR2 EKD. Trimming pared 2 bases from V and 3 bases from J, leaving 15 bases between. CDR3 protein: CACDILLGWPDKLIF. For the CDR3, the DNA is TGTGCCTGTGACATCCTGCTTGGGTGGCCCGATAAACTCATCTTT.

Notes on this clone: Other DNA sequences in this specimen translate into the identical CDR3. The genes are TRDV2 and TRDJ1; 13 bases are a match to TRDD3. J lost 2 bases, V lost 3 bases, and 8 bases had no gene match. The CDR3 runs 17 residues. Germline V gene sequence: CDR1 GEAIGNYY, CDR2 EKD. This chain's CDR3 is CACDPVLGDTSTDKLIF. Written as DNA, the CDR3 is TGTGCCTGTGACCCCGTACTGGGGGATACGTCGACCGATAAACTCATCTTT.

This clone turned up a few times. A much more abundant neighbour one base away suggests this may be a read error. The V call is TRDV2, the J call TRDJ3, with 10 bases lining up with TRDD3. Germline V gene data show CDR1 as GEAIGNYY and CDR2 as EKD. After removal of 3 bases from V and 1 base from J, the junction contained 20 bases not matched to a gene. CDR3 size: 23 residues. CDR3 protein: CACDALERGIRSAESWDTRQMFF. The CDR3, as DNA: TGTGCCTGTGACGCTCTAGAGAGGGGGATACGCAGTGCGGAGTCCTGGGACACCCGACAGATGTTTTTC.

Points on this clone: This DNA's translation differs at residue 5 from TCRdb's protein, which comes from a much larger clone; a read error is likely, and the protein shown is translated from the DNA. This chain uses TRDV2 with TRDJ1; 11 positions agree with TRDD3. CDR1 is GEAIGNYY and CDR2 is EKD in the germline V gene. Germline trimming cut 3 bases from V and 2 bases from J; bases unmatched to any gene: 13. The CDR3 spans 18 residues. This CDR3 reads CACDSVLGDKSETDKLIF. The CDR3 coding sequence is TGTGCCTGTGACTCGGTACTGGGGGATAAGAGTGAGACCGATAAACTCATCTTT.

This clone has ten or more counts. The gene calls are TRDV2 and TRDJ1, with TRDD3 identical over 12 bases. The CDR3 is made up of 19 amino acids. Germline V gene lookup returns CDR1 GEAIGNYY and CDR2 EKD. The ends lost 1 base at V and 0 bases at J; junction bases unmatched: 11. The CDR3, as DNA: TGTGCCTGTGACACTCTACTGGGGGATACCGGGTCGTACACCGATAAACTCATCTTT. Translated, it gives CACDTLLGDTGSYTDKLIF.

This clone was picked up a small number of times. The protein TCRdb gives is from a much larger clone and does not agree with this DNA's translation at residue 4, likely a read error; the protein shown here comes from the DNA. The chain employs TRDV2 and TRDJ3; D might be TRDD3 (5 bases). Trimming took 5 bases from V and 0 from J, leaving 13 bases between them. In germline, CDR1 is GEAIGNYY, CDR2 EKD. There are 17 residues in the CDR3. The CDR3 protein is CACGSTGRSWDTRQMFF. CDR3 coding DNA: TGTGCCTGTGGCAGTACTGGACGCTCCTGGGACACCCGACAGATGTTTTTC.

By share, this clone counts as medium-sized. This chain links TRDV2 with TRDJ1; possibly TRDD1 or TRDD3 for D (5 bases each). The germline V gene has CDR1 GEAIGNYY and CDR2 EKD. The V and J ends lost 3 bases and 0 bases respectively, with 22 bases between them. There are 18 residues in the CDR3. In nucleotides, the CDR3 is TGTGCCTGTGACCCCGTTGGGGACAATAGGGCTTACACCGATAAACTCATCTTT. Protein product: CACDPVGDNRAYTDKLIF.

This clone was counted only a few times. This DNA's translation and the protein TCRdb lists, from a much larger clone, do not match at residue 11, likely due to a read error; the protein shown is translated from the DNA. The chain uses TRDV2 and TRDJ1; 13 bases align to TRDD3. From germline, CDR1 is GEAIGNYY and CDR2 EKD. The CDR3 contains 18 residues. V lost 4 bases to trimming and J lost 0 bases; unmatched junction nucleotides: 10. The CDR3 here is CACDRLGDTVRDTDKLIF. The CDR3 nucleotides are TGTGCCTGTGATAGACTGGGGGATACGGTGAGGGACACCGATAAACTCATCTTT.

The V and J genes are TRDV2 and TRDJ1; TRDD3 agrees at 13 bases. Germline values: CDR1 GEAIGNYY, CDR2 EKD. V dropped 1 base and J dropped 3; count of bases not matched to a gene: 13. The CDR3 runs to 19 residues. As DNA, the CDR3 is TGTGCCTGTGACACACCCCCGACCGGTACTGGGGGATACGCCGATAAACTCATCTTT. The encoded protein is CACDTPPTGTGGYADKLIF.

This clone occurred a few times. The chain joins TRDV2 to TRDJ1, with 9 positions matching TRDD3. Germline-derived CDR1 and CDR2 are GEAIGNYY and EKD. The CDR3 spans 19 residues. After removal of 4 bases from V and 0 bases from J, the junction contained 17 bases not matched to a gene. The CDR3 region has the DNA TGTGCCTGTGATCTTCTACTGGCTGGGGGATCCAAGTACACCGATAAACTCATCTTT. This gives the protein CACDLLLAGGSKYTDKLIF.

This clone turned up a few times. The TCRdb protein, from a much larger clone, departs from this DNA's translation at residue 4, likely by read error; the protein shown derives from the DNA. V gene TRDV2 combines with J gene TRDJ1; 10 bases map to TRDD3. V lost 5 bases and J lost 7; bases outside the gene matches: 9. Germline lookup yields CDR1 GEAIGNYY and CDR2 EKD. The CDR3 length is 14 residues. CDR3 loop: CACAIMGDTPKLIF. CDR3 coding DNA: TGTGCCTGTGCCATTATGGGGGATACCCCTAAACTCATCTTT.

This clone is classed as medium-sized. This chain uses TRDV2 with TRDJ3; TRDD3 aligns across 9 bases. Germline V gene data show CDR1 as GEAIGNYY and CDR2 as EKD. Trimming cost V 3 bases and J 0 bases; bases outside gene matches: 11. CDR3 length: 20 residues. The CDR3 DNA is TGTGCCTGTGACTCCCCGAGTGGTGGGGGATACTCCTGGGACACCCGACAGATGTTTTTC. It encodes CACDSPSGGGYSWDTRQMFF.

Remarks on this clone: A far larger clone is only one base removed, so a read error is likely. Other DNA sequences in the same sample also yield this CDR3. The CDR3 coding sequence is TGTGCCTGTGACCCCATGAGCTGGGGGAGCTACGGGGACACCGATAAGCTCATCTTT. This sequence encodes CACDPMSWGSYGDTDKLIF. V is TRDV2 and J is TRDJ1; 8 positions agree with TRDD3. This CDR3 is built from 19 residues. Germline V gives CDR1 GEAIGNYY, CDR2 EKD.

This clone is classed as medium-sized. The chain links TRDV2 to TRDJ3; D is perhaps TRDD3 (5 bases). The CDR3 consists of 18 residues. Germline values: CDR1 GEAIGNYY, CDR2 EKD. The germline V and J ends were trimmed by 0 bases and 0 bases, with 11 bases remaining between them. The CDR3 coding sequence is TGTGCCTGTGACACCATTGGGGAGAGCTCCTGGGACACCCGACAGATGTTTTTC. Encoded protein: CACDTIGESSWDTRQMFF.

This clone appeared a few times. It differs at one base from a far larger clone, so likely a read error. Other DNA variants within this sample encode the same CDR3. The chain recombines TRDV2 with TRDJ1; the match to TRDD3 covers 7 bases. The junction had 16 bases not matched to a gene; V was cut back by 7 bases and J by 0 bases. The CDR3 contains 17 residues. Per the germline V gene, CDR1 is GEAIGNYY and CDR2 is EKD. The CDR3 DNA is TGTGCCTGCGACCGTCTCTGGGGGCCCCAGTACACCGATAAACTCATCTTT. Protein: CACDRLWGPQYTDKLIF.

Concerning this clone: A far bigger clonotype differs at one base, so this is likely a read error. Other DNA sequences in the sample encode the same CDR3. CDR3 residues: CACDTLAILGAPTDKLIF. CDR3 bases: TGTGCCTGCGACACGCTCGCTATACTGGGGGCCCCCACCGATAAACTCATCTTT. V and J are TRDV2 and TRDJ1; TRDD3 matches at 8 bases. The CDR3 sequence is 18 residues long. Per the germline V gene, CDR1 is GEAIGNYY and CDR2 is EKD.

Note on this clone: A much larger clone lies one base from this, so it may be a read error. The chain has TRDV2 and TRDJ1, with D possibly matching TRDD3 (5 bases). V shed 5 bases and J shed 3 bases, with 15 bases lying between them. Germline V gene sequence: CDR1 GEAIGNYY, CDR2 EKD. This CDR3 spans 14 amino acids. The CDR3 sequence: CACGTLVEADKLIF. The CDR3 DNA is TGTGCCTGTGGCACACTGGTTGAGGCCGATAAACTCATCTTT.

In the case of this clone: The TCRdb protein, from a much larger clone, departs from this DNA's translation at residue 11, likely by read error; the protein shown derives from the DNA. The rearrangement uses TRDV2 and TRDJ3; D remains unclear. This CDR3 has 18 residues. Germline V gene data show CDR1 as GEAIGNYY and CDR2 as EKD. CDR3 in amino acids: CACDTVLGRSRDTRQMFF. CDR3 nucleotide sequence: TGTGCCTGTGACACCGTACTCGGCCGCTCCCGGGACACCCGACAGATGTTTTTC.

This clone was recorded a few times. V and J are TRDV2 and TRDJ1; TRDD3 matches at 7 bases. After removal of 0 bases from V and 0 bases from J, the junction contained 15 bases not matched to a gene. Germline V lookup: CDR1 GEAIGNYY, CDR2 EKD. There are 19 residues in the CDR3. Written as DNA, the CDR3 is TGTGCCTGTGACACCGTCCTGGGGGCCCGAACTTCTTACACCGATAAACTCATCTTT. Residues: CACDTVLGARTSYTDKLIF.

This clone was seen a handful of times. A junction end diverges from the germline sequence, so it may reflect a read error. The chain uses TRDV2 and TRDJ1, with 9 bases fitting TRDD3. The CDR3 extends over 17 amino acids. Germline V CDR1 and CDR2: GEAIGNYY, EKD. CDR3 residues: CACESLGDLGDVDKLTF. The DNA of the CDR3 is TGTGCCTGTGAATCCCTGGGGGATCTGGGGGATGTCGATAAACTCACCTTT.

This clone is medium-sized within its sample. CDR3 in DNA: TGTGCCTGTGAGAGTCTCGGTGGGGGATACGACTCTTACACCGATAAACTCATCTTT. This sequence encodes CACESLGGGYDSYTDKLIF. The J gene is TRDJ1, the V gene TRDV2; 11 positions match TRDD3. Germline values: CDR1 GEAIGNYY, CDR2 EKD. The length of the CDR3 is 19 residues. Germline trimming cut 4 bases from V and 0 bases from J; bases unmatched to any gene: 15.

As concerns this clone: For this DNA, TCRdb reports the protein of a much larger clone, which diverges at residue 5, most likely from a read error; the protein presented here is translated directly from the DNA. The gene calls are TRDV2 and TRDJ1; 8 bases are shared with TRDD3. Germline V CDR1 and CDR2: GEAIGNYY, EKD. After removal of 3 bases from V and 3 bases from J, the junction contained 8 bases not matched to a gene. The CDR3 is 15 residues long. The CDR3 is CACDPVGDLPDKLIF. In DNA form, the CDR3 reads TGTGCCTGTGACCCCGTGGGGGATTTGCCCGATAAACTCATCTTT.

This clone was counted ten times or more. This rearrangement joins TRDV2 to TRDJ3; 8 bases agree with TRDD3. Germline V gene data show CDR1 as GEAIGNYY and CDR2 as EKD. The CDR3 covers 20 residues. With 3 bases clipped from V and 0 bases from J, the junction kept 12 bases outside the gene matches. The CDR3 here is CACDHPGDTRDSWDTRQMFF. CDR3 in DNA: TGTGCCTGTGACCACCCTGGGGATACCCGAGACTCCTGGGACACCCGACAGATGTTTTTC.

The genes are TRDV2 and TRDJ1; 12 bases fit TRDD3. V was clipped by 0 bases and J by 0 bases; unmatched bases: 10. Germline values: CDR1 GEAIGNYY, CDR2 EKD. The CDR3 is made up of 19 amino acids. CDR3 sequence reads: CACDTLLGDTRGDTDKLIF. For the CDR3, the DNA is TGTGCCTGTGACACCCTACTGGGGGATACCCGGGGAGACACCGATAAACTCATCTTT.

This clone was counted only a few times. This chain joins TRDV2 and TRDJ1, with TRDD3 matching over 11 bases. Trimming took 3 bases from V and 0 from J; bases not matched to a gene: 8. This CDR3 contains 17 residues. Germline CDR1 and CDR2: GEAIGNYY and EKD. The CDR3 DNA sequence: TGTGCCTGTGACCCACTGGGGGATAATCAGCACACCGATAAACTCATCTTT. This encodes CACDPLGDNQHTDKLIF.

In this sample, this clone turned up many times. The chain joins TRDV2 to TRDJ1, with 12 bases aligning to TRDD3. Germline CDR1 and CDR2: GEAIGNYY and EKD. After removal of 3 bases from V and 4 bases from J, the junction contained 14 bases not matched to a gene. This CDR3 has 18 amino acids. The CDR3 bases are TGTGCCTGTGACTCACTACTGGGGGATACTAAGAGGAACGATAAACTCATCTTT. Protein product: CACDSLLGDTKRNDKLIF.

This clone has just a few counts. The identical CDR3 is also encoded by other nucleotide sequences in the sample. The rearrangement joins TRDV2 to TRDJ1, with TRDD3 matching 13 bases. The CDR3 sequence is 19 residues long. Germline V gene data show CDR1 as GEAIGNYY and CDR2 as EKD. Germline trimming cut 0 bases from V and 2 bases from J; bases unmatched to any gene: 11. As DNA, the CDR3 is TGTGCCTGTGACACCCTACTGGGGGATACGCGAGGTCGGACCGATAAACTCATCTTT. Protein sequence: CACDTLLGDTRGRTDKLIF.

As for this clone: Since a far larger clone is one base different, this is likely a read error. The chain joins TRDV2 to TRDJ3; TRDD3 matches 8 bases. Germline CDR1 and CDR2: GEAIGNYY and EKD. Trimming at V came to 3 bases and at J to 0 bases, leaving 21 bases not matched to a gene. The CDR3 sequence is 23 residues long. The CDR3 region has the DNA TGTGCCTGTGACCCTGCCTCGTCTACTGGGGGCGTCTTACCCTCCTGGGACACCCGACAGATGTTTTTC. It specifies CACDPASSTGGVLPSWDTRQMFF.